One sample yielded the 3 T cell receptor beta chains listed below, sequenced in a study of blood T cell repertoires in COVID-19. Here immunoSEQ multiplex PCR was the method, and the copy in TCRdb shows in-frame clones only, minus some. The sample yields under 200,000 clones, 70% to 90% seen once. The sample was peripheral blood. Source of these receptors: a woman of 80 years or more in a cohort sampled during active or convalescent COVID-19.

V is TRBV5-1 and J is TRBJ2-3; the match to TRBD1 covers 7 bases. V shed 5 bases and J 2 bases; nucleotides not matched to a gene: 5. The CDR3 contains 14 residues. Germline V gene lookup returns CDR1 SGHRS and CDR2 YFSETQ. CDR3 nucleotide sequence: TGCGCCAGCAGTTACGGACAGGCCACAGATACGCAGTATTTT. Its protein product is CASSYGQATDTQYF.

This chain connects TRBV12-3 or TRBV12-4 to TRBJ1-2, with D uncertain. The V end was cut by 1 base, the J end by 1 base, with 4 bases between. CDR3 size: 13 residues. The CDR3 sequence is CASSLGSNYGYTF. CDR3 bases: TGTGCCAGCAGTTTAGGTAGTAACTATGGCTACACCTTC.

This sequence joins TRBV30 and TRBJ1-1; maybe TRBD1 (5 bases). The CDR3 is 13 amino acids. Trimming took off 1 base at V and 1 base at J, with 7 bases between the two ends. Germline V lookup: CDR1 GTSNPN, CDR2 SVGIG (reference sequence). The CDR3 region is CAWSEQANTEAFF. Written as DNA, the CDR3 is TGTGCCTGGAGTGAACAGGCGAACACTGAAGCTTTCTTT.